This passage covers 5 T cell receptor beta chains from one sample sequenced in a study of shared T cell receptors in the human thymus. Profiled with immunoSEQ multiplex PCR; TCRdb holds only in-frame clones, not every one. The sample holds around 340,000 clones; 95% are singletons and the top ten take approximately 0.02%. Sequenced: thymocytes. These receptor sequences come from a human donor.

J is TRBJ2-2 and V is TRBV6-1, with 7 bases that match TRBD2. Per germline, CDR1 MNHNS and CDR2 SASEGT. This CDR3 contains 14 residues. J lost 3 bases, V lost 8 bases, and 6 bases had no gene match. The CDR3 DNA reads as TGTGCCAGCGGGACTAAGAATCACACCGGGGAGCTGTTTTTT. It specifies CASGTKNHTGELFF.

This clone was seen once. J is TRBJ2-1 and V is TRBV9, with 15 bases lining up with TRBD2. The CDR3 runs 16 residues. With V trimmed by 3 bases and J by 7 bases, 5 bases remained unmatched. Germline V gene sequence: CDR1 SGDLS, CDR2 YYNGEE. CDR3 sequence reads: CASSGGLAGGENEQFF. CDR3 nucleotide sequence: TGTGCCAGCAGCGGGGGACTAGCGGGAGGCGAGAATGAGCAGTTCTTC.

This clone has just a few counts. This rearrangement joins TRBV6-5 to TRBJ1-5, with D possibly being TRBD1 (5 bases). V was clipped by 6 bases and J by 6 bases, with 15 bases between them. Looked up from germline, CDR1 is MNHEY and CDR2 is SVGAGI. This CDR3 comprises 14 residues. The CDR3 DNA is TGTGCCAGCAGCCGCGACTATAGGGGTCAGCCCCAGCATTTT. Translation gives CASSRDYRGQPQHF.

The V gene is TRBV25-1, the J gene TRBJ2-1; 11 bases map to TRBD1. This CDR3 spans 16 amino acids. The junction had 7 bases not matched to a gene; V was cut back by 6 bases and J by 3 bases. Germline V gene lookup returns CDR1 MGHDK and CDR2 SYGVNS. The CDR3 DNA sequence: TGTGCCAGCAGCGACCCTGGGACAGGGGGCTACAATGAGCAGTTCTTC. Translating it yields CASSDPGTGGYNEQFF. The whole variable domain, remainder taken from reference TRBV25-1 and TRBJ2-1, is EADIYQTPRYLVIGTGKKITLECSQTMGHDKMYWYQQDPGMELHLIHYSYGVNSTEKGDLSSESTVSRIRTEHFPLTLESARPSHTSQYLCASSDPGTGGYNEQFFGPGTRLTVL.

V usage is TRBV5-1 and J usage is TRBJ2-1; possibly TRBD2 for D (5 bases). The V gene lost 0 bases and the J gene lost 3 bases, with 13 bases spanning the gap. The CDR3 is made up of 16 amino acids. Per germline, CDR1 SGHRS and CDR2 YFSETQ. CDR3 in DNA: TGCGCCAGCAGCTTGGGGTGGCTCGCGGGCTACAATGAGCAGTTCTTC. Protein: CASSLGWLAGYNEQFF.